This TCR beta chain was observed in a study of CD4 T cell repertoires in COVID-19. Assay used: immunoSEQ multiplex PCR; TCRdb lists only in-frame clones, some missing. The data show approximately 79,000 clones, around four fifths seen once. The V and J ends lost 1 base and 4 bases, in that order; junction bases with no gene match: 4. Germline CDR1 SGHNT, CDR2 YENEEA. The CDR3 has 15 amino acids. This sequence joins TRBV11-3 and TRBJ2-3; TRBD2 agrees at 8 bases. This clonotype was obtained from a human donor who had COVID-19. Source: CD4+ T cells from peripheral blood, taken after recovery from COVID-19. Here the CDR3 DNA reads TGTGCCAGCAGCTTAGCGGGAGGGCCCGCAGATACGCAGTATTTT. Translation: CASSLAGGPADTQYF.